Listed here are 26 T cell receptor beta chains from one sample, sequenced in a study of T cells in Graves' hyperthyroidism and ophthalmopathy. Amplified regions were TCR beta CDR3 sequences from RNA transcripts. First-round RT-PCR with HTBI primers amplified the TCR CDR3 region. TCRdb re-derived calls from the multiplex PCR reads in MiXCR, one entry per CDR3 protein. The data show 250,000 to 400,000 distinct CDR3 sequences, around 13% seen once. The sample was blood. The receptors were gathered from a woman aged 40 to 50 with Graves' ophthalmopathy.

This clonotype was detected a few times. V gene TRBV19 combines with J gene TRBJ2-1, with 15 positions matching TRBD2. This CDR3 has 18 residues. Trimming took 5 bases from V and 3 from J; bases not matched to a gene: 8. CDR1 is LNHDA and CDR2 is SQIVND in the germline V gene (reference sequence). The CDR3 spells CASSGRTSGRANYNEQFF. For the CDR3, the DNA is TGTGCCAGTAGTGGGAGGACTAGCGGGAGGGCGAACTACAATGAGCAGTTCTTC.

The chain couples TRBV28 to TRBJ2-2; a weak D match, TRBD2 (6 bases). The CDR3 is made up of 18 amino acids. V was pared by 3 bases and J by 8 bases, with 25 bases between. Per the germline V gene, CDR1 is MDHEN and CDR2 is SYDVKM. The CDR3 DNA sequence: TGTGCCAGCAGTTTTTTGGCCACAAAGACTAGTCGAGATGGGGAGCTGTTTTTT. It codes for CASSFLATKTSRDGELFF.

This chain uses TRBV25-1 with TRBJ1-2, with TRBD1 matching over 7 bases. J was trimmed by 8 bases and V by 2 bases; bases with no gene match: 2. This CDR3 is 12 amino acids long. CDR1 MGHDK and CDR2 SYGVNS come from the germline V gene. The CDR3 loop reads CASSEGDRGYTF. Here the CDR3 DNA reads TGTGCCAGCAGTGAAGGGGACAGAGGCTACACCTTC.

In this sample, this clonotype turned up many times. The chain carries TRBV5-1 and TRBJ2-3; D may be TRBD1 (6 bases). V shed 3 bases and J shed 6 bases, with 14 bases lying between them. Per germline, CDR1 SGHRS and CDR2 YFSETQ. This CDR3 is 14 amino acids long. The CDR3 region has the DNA TGCGCCAGCAGCTCCGGACAGTCCTCGGATACGCAGTATTTT. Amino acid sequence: CASSSGQSSDTQYF.

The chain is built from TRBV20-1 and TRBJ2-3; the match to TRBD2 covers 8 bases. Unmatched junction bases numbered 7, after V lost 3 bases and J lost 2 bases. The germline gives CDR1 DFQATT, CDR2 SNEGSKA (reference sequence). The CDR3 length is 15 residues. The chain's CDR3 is CSASPLAASTDTQYF. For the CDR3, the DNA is TGCAGTGCTAGTCCACTAGCGGCCTCCACAGATACGCAGTATTTT.

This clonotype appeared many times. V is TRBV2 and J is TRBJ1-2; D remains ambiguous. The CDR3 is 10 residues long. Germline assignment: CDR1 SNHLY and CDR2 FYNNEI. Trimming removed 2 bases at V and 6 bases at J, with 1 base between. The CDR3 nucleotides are TGTGCCAGCAGTGAACATGGCTACACCTTC. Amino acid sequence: CASSEHGYTF.

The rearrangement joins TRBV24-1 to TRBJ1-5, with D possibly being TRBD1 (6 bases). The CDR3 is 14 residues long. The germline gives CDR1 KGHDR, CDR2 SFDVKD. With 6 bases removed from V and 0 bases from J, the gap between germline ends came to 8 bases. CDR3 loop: CATSRQDSNQPQHF. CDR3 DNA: TGTGCCACCAGTAGACAGGATAGCAATCAGCCCCAGCATTTT.

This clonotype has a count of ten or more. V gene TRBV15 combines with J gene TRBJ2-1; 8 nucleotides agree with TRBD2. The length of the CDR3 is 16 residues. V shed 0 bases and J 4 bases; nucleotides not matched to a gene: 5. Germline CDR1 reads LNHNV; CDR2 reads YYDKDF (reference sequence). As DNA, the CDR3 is TGTGCCACCAGCAGAGATCCAGCGGGAGTGTACAATGAGCAGTTCTTC. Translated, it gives CATSRDPAGVYNEQFF.

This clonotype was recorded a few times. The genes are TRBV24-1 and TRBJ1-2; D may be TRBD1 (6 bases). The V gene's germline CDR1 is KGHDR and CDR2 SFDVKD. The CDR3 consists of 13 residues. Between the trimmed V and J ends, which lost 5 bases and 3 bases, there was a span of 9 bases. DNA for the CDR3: TGTGCCACCAGTGCGAGGGGGTACTATGGCTACACCTTC. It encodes CATSARGYYGYTF.

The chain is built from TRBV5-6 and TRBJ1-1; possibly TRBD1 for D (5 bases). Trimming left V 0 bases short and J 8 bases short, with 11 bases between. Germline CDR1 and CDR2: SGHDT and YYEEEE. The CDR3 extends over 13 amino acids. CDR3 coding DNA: TGTGCCAGCAGCTTGGCCAATCGGGGGGAAGCTTTCTTT. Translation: CASSLANRGEAFF.

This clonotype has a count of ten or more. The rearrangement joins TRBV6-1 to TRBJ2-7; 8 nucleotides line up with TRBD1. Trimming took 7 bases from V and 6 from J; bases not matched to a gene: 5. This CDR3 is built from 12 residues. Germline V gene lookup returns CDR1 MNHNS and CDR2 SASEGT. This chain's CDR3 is CASNYGQGEQYF. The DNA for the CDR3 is TGTGCCAGCAACTATGGACAGGGCGAGCAGTACTTC.

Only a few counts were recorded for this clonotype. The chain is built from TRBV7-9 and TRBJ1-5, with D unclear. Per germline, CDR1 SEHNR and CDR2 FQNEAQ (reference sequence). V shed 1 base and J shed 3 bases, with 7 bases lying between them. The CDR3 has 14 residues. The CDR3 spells CASSLGSFNQPQHF. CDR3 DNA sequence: TGTGCCAGCAGCTTAGGAAGTTTCAATCAGCCCCAGCATTTT.

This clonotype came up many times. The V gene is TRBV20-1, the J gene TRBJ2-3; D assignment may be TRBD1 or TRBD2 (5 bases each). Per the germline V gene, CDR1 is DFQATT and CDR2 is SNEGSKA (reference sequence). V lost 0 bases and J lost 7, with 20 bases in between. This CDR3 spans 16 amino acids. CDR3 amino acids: CSARDPQRTGTNTQYF. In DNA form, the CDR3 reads TGCAGTGCTAGAGATCCGCAAAGGACCGGGACCAATACGCAGTATTTT.

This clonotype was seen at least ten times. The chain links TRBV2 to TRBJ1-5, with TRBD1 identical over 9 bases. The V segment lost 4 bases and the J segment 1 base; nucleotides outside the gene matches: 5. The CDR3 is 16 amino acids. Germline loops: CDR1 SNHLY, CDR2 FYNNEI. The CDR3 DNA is TGTGCCAGCAGTGCCCGGGACAGGGAAAGCAATCAGCCCCAGCATTTT. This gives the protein CASSARDRESNQPQHF.

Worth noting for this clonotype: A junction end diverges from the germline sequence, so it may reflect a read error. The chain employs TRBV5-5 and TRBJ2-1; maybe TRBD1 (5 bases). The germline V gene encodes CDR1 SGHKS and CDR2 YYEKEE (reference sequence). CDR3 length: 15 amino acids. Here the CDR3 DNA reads TGCGCCAGCACCGAGGACGGACACTCCTACAATGAGCAGTTCTTC. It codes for CASTEDGHSYNEQFF.

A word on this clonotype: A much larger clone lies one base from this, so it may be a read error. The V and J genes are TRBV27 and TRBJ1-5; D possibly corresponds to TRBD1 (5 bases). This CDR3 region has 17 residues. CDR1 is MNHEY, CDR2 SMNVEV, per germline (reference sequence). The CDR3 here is CASNLSGGGNWNQPQHF. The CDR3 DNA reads TGTGCCAGCAATTTATCGGGCGGGGGAAATTGGAATCAGCCCCAGCATTTT.

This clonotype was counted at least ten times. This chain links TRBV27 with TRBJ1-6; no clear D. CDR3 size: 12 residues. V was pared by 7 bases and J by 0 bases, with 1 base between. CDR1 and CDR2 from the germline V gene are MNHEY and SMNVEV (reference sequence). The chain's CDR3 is CASNSYNSPLHF. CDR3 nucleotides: TGTGCCAGCAACTCCTATAATTCACCCCTCCACTTT.

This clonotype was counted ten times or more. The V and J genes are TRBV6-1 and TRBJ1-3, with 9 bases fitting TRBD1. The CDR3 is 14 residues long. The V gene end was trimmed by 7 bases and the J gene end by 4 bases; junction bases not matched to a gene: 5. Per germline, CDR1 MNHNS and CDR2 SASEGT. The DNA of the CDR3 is TGTGCCAGCAATCTACAGGGGGCAGGAAACACCATATATTTT. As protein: CASNLQGAGNTIYF.

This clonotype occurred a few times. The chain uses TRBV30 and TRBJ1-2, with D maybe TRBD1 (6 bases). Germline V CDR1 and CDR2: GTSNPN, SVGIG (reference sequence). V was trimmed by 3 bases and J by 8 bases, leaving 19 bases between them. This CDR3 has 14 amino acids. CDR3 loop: CAWSFTGLLGGYTF. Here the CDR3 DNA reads TGTGCCTGGAGCTTTACAGGGCTACTAGGGGGCTACACCTTC. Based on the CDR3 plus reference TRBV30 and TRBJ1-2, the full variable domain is SQTIHQWPATLVQPVGSPLSLECTVEGTSNPNLYWYRQAAGRGLQLLFYSVGIGQISSEVPQNLSASRPQDRQFILSSKKLLLSDSGFYLCAWSFTGLLGGYTFGSGTRLTVV.

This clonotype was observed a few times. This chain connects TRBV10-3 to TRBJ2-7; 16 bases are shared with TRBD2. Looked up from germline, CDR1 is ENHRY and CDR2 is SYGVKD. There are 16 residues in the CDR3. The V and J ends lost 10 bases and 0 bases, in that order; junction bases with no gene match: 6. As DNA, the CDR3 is TGTGCCACGGGACTAGCGGGAGGGCAGAGCTCCTACGAGCAGTACTTC. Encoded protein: CATGLAGGQSSYEQYF.

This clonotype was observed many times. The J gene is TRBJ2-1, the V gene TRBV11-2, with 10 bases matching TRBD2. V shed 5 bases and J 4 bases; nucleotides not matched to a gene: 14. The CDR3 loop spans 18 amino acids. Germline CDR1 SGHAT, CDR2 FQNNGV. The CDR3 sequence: CASSLSEGAGGAYNEQFF. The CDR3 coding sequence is TGTGCCAGCAGCCTATCCGAGGGAGCGGGAGGGGCGTACAATGAGCAGTTCTTC.

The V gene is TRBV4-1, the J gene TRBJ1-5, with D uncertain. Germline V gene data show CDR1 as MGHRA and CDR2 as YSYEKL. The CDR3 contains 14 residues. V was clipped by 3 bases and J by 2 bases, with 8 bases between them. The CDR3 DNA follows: TGCGCCAGCAGCCACCGCCAGGGCAATCAGCCCCAGCATTTT. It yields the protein CASSHRQGNQPQHF.

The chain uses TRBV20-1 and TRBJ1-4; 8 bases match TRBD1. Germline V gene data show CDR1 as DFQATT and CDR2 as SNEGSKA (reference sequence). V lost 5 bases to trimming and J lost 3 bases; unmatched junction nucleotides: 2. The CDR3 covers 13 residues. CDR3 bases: TGCAGTGCTCCACAGGGGGCTAATGAAAAACTGTTTTTT. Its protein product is CSAPQGANEKLFF.

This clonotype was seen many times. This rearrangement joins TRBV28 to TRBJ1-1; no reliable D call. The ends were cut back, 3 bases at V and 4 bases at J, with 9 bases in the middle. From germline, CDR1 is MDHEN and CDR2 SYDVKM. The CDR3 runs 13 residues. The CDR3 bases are TGTGCCAGCAGTTTTTCGATGCCCACTGAAGCTTTCTTT. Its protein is CASSFSMPTEAFF.

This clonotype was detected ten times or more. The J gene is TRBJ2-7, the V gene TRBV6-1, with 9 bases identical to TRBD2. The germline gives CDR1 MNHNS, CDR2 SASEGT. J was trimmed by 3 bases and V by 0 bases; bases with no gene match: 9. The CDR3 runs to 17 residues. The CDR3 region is CASSEARLPSGIYEQYF. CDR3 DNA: TGTGCCAGCAGTGAAGCGCGTTTGCCTAGCGGGATCTACGAGCAGTACTTC.

CDR3 loop: CASKSTTESYEQYF. In nucleotides, the CDR3 is TGTGCCAGTAAGTCAACAACCGAATCCTACGAGCAGTACTTC. The chain links TRBV19 to TRBJ2-7; D is uncertain. CDR3 size: 14 residues. CDR1 LNHDA and CDR2 SQIVND come from the germline V gene (reference sequence). V was trimmed by 7 bases and J by 1 base, leaving 14 bases between them.